This TCR beta chain was sequenced during a study of T-cell memory formation after mild COVID-19. Study background: Largely donor-specific sequence clusters came from two donors.

Study-level findings and limits: CD4+ contracting clones were found mainly in CM and EM, and CD8+ ones in EMRA. A second wave expanding day 15 to 37 was CD4+-biased; contracting clones were balanced.

5'RACE with constant-segment primers yielded barcoded, UMI-tagged TCR alpha and TCR beta cDNA libraries. TCRdb fed the 5' RACE reads into MiXCR, producing one record per CDR3 protein. The sample has about 40,000 distinct CDR3 sequences; 5.5% to 7% are singletons. The junction had 5 bases not matched to a gene; V was cut back by 6 bases and J by 3 bases. The germline CDR1 and CDR2 sequences are MNHNS and SASEGT. The CDR3 runs to 14 residues. This clonotype turned up a few times. The antigen is undetermined. The origin of this receptor is an adult who had mild COVID-19 (a few samples of this study predate the infection). Cell type and time point are not known. Sequencing input: PBMCs or a T cell subset sorted from them (not recorded which). This chain joins TRBV6-1 and TRBJ2-7, with 10 bases fitting TRBD1. Here the CDR3 reads CASRSGQGNYEQYF. CDR3 DNA sequence: TGTGCCAGCAGATCGGGACAGGGGAACTACGAGCAGTACTTC.